This T cell receptor beta chain originates from a study of STAT5B mutations in CD4+ large granular lymphocyte leukemia. For the study at large: The CDR3 'QG' motif was associated with a particular HLA allele among healthy donors.

V lost 8 bases to trimming and J lost 5 bases; unmatched junction nucleotides: 18. This CDR3 is 18 amino acids long. Per germline, CDR1 MDHEN and CDR2 SYDVKM. Study outcomes and limitations: Without putative leukemic clones, patient CD4-sorted repertoires remained more clonal than healthy CD4+ repertoires. Top patient clones used TRBV06 genes more often: 8/27 versus 2/35 in controls.

Worth noting for this clone: Its matching antigen is unknown.

As handled by the study authors: The detection floor for productive clonotype frequency was 2.59 x 10-5. Produced via immunoSEQ multiplex PCR; TCRdb's table is partial and in-frame only. Clone size and the V and J calls come from that table; the DNA yielded D and trimming. The sample carries fewer than 35,000 clones, under 85% recorded once. The source material was CD4+ T cells from blood buffy coats. The chain carries TRBV28 and TRBJ1-1; TRBD1 aligns across 12 bases. The clonotype originates from a human donor in good health. Here the CDR3 reads CASLPTWGDRGLRTEAFF. DNA of the CDR3: TGTGCCAGCCTCCCTACATGGGGGGACAGGGGGCTGAGGACTGAAGCTTTCTTT.